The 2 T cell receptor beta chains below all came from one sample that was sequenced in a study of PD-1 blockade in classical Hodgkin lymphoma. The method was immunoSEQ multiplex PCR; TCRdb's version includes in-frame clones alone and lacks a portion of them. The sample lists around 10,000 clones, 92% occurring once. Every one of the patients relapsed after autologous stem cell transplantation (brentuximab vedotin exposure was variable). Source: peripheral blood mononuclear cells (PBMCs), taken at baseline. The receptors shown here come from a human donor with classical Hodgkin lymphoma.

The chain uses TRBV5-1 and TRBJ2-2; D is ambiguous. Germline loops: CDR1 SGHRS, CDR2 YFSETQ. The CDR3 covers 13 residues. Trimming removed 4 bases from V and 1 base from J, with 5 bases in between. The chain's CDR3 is CASSALNTGELFF. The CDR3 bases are TGCGCCAGCAGCGCGCTGAACACCGGGGAGCTGTTTTTT.

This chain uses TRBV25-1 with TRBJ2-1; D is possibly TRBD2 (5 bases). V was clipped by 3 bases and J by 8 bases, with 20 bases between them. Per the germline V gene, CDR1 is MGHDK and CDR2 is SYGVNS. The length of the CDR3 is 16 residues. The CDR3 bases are TGTGCCAGCAGTGAGTCAAGAGCGGAGCCTACATATGAGCAGTTCTTC. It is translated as CASSESRAEPTYEQFF. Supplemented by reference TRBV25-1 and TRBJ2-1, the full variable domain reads EADIYQTPRYLVIGTGKKITLECSQTMGHDKMYWYQQDPGMELHLIHYSYGVNSTEKGDLSSESTVSRIRTEHFPLTLESARPSHTSQYLCASSESRAEPTYEQFFGPGTRLTVL.